The rows below give T cell receptor beta chains drawn from one sample of a study of blood T cell repertoires in COVID-19. Generated by immunoSEQ multiplex PCR, the TCRdb table keeps only in-frame clones and is missing some. The table includes under 200,000 clones, roughly 83% detected once. Sample: peripheral blood. These TCRs come from a woman of 80 years or more with active or convalescent COVID-19. Each CDR3 is given with its conserved first and last residue. The order of the fields is J gene, D gene, V gene, clone size, CDR3 DNA, CDR3 protein. The D gene is left open where the match is weak. Not all rows give a size; the values are once, few, many and, for expanded clones, a class.

j_gene: TRBJ2-1
d_gene: NA
v_gene: TRBV5-1
abundance: NA
CDR3nt: TGCGCCAGCAGCTTGGCCGACTATCGGAATGAGCAGTTCTTC
CDR3aa: CASSLADYRNEQFF

j_gene: TRBJ2-1
d_gene: NA
v_gene: TRBV12-3/TRBV12-4
abundance: NA
CDR3nt: TGTGCCAGCCGGGGTTCATTCAGAGATGAGCAGTTCTTC
CDR3aa: CASRGSFRDEQFF

j_gene: TRBJ1-6
d_gene: NA
v_gene: TRBV12-3/TRBV12-4
abundance: NA
CDR3nt: TGTGCCAGCAGTTTGGCTAGCCTTTCACCCCTCCACTTT
CDR3aa: CASSLASLSPLHF

j_gene: TRBJ1-5
d_gene: NA
v_gene: TRBV18
abundance: NA
CDR3nt: TGTGCCAGCTCACCAGGGGGGTCGGGCAATCAGCCCCAGCATTTT
CDR3aa: CASSPGGSGNQPQHF

j_gene: TRBJ2-7
d_gene: TRBD2
v_gene: TRBV3-1/TRBV3-2
abundance: NA
CDR3nt: TGTGCCAGCAGCCAGAGGACTAGCGGGGGCCTCTACGAGCAGTACTTC
CDR3aa: CASSQRTSGGLYEQYF

j_gene: TRBJ2-4
d_gene: TRBD1
v_gene: TRBV6-2/TRBV6-3
abundance: NA
CDR3nt: TGTGCCAGCAGTGACCGACAGGGGTCGGCCAAAAACATTCAGTACTTC
CDR3aa: CASSDRQGSAKNIQYF

j_gene: TRBJ1-5
d_gene: NA
v_gene: TRBV19
abundance: few
CDR3nt: TGTGCCAGTACCGATGGGTGGGGGGTTAATCAGCCCCAGCATTTT
CDR3aa: CASTDGWGVNQPQHF

j_gene: TRBJ1-1
d_gene: TRBD1
v_gene: TRBV5-5
abundance: NA
CDR3nt: TGTGCCAGCAGCTTGGAAAGGACAGGGGGTATCACTGAAGCTTTCTTT
CDR3aa: CASSLERTGGITEAFF

j_gene: TRBJ2-1
d_gene: TRBD2
v_gene: TRBV7-9
abundance: NA
CDR3nt: TGTGCCAGCAGCTTGCTCCTAGCGGGGGGGCAGGAGCAGTTCTTC
CDR3aa: CASSLLLAGGQEQFF

j_gene: TRBJ1-6
d_gene: NA
v_gene: TRBV7-2
abundance: few
CDR3nt: TGTGCCAGCAGCTTAGAAGGAGCCGTGAGGAATTCACCCCTCCACTTT
CDR3aa: CASSLEGAVRNSPLHF

j_gene: TRBJ1-6
d_gene: TRBD1
v_gene: TRBV7-9
abundance: NA
CDR3nt: TGTGCCAGCAGCTGGGGACAGGAAAGTACACCCCTCCACTTT
CDR3aa: CASSWGQESTPLHF

j_gene: TRBJ2-1
d_gene: NA
v_gene: TRBV10-3
abundance: NA
CDR3nt: TGTGCCATCAGGCTAGAACCCTCCTACAATGAGCAGTTCTTC
CDR3aa: CAIRLEPSYNEQFF

j_gene: TRBJ2-1
d_gene: TRBD1
v_gene: TRBV18
abundance: NA
CDR3nt: TGTGCCAGCTCACCGGACAGGGAGCAGTTCTTC
CDR3aa: CASSPDREQFF

j_gene: TRBJ1-4
d_gene: NA
v_gene: TRBV21-1
abundance: NA
CDR3nt: TGTGCCAGCAGCAAACTGACAGGGGGCGCGAATAATGAAAAACTGTTTTTT
CDR3aa: CASSKLTGGANNEKLFF

j_gene: TRBJ1-4
d_gene: TRBD1
v_gene: TRBV7-9
abundance: NA
CDR3nt: TGTGCCAGCAGCCCACAGGGGATTAATGAAAAACTGTTTTTT
CDR3aa: CASSPQGINEKLFF

j_gene: TRBJ1-1
d_gene: TRBD1
v_gene: TRBV3-1/TRBV3-2
abundance: NA
CDR3nt: TGTGCCAGCAGCCCAGGGACAGGTATGACTGAAGCTTTCTTT
CDR3aa: CASSPGTGMTEAFF

j_gene: TRBJ1-1
d_gene: NA
v_gene: TRBV5-6
abundance: NA
CDR3nt: TGTGCCAGCAGCTTGGTAGGCCCCGGGGGAGCTTTCTTT
CDR3aa: CASSLVGPGGAFF

j_gene: TRBJ1-3
d_gene: NA
v_gene: TRBV19
abundance: NA
CDR3nt: TGTGCCAGTCCTCGGGGGAGCTCTGGAAACACCATATATTTT
CDR3aa: CASPRGSSGNTIYF

j_gene: TRBJ2-2
d_gene: NA
v_gene: TRBV7-9
abundance: few
CDR3nt: TGTGCCAGCAGCTACGGGGGTGACACCGGGGAGCTGTTTTTT
CDR3aa: CASSYGGDTGELFF

j_gene: TRBJ2-2
d_gene: NA
v_gene: TRBV3-1/TRBV3-2
abundance: NA
CDR3nt: TGTGCCAGCAGCCTTACAGGGAACACCGGGGAGCTGTTTTTT
CDR3aa: CASSLTGNTGELFF

j_gene: TRBJ2-7
d_gene: NA
v_gene: TRBV10-1
abundance: NA
CDR3nt: TGCGCCAGCAGTCCAGAGCAGTACTTC
CDR3aa: CASSPEQYF

j_gene: TRBJ2-7
d_gene: NA
v_gene: TRBV6-2/TRBV6-3
abundance: NA
CDR3nt: TGTGCCAGCAGTAATCCTACTCGGACAGAGAGATCCTACGAGCAGTACTTC
CDR3aa: CASSNPTRTERSYEQYF

j_gene: TRBJ2-3
d_gene: NA
v_gene: TRBV12-5
abundance: NA
CDR3nt: TGTGCTAGTGGTTTGTCTCCCACAGATACGCAGTATTTT
CDR3aa: CASGLSPTDTQYF

j_gene: TRBJ1-1
d_gene: NA
v_gene: TRBV13
abundance: NA
CDR3nt: TGTGCCAGCAGCTTAACCGGAGGCACTGAAGCTTTCTTT
CDR3aa: CASSLTGGTEAFF

j_gene: TRBJ1-6
d_gene: TRBD1
v_gene: TRBV5-1
abundance: NA
CDR3nt: TGCGCCAGCAGCGCCGGGACAGGTAATTCACCCCTCCACTTT
CDR3aa: CASSAGTGNSPLHF

j_gene: TRBJ1-3
d_gene: NA
v_gene: TRBV5-5
abundance: NA
CDR3nt: TGTGCCAGCAGGTTGACAGGAAGGTCCTGGGACACCATATATTTT
CDR3aa: CASRLTGRSWDTIYF

j_gene: TRBJ1-5
d_gene: TRBD1
v_gene: TRBV7-8
abundance: once
CDR3nt: TGTGCCAGCAGCTTAAGGACAGGGAACAATCAGCCCCAGCATTTT
CDR3aa: CASSLRTGNNQPQHF

j_gene: TRBJ1-4
d_gene: NA
v_gene: TRBV7-6
abundance: NA
CDR3nt: TGTGCCAGCAGCTTAGGGGGTGCCGGCAGCAGAGGGGAAAAACTGTTTTTT
CDR3aa: CASSLGGAGSRGEKLFF

j_gene: TRBJ2-1
d_gene: TRBD1
v_gene: TRBV9
abundance: NA
CDR3nt: TGTGCCAGCAGCCTTCTGGGTGGACAGGGGGCGAATGAGCAGTTCTTC
CDR3aa: CASSLLGGQGANEQFF

j_gene: TRBJ1-1
d_gene: NA
v_gene: TRBV11-2
abundance: NA
CDR3nt: TGTGCCAGCAGCTTTGCGGCTAGTGAAGCTTTCTTT
CDR3aa: CASSFAASEAFF

j_gene: TRBJ2-3
d_gene: TRBD1
v_gene: TRBV10-1
abundance: NA
CDR3nt: TGCGCCACGCAAAGGACAGGAAGCACAGATACGCAGTATTTT
CDR3aa: CATQRTGSTDTQYF

j_gene: TRBJ1-1
d_gene: NA
v_gene: TRBV28
abundance: NA
CDR3nt: TGTGTTACCGGGGGGCCGCTGGACACTGAAGCTTTCTTT
CDR3aa: CVTGGPLDTEAFF

j_gene: TRBJ1-2
d_gene: TRBD1
v_gene: TRBV2
abundance: NA
CDR3nt: TGTGCCAGCAGCGAGGACAGGGGGACGTATGGCTACACCTTC
CDR3aa: CASSEDRGTYGYTF